One and the same sample provided the 25 T cell receptor beta chains below, sequenced in a study of T cell responses to AZD1222 COVID-19 vaccine. The repertoire was sequenced with immunoSEQ multiplex PCR; TCRdb's copy has only in-frame clones and lacks some. The sample includes around 160,000 clones, more than 75% of them seen just once. This specimen was peripheral blood, taken on day 0 of MenACWY control vaccination. The receptors shown here come from an adult in good health.

CDR3 nucleotides: TGTGCCAGCAGCTTAGCAGTTGGCAGAGTTAACTATGGCTACACCTTC. This translates into CASSLAVGRVNYGYTF. The J gene is TRBJ1-2, the V gene TRBV7-8, with D uncertain. Trimming pared 0 bases from V and 1 base from J, leaving 12 bases between. The CDR3 totals 16 residues. Germline CDR1 SGHVS, CDR2 FQNEAQ.

This clone was counted a single time. This chain links TRBV19 with TRBJ1-2; 9 nucleotides match TRBD1. The V gene end was trimmed by 3 bases and the J gene end by 2 bases; junction bases not matched to a gene: 7. The CDR3 covers 16 residues. CDR1 is LNHDA and CDR2 is SQIVND in the germline V gene (reference sequence). As DNA, the CDR3 is TGTGCCAGTAGTATCCTTACAGGGGGCGTCAACTATGGCTACACCTTC. This encodes CASSILTGGVNYGYTF.

This chain uses TRBV7-3 with TRBJ2-5; unclear D gene. The CDR3 totals 13 residues. Trimming removed 5 bases from V and 2 bases from J, with 9 bases in between. The V gene's germline CDR1 is SGHTA and CDR2 FQGTGA. The DNA for the CDR3 is TGTGCCAGCAGCCGTTTTGGACAAGAGACCCAGTACTTC. Translated, it gives CASSRFGQETQYF.

The V call is TRBV27, the J call TRBJ2-7; D remains ambiguous. Trimming took 0 bases from V and 0 from J, leaving 9 bases between them. The CDR3 extends over 15 amino acids. CDR1 and CDR2 from the germline V gene are MNHEY and SMNVEV (reference sequence). CDR3 region: CASSLSSQSSYEQYV. Here the CDR3 DNA reads TGTGCCAGCAGTTTATCGAGTCAGAGCTCCTACGAGCAGTACGTC.

The rearrangement uses TRBV6-5 and TRBJ2-7; D is unclear. Germline V CDR1 and CDR2: MNHEY, SVGAGI. V was pared by 2 bases and J by 0 bases, with 11 bases between. The CDR3 extends over 15 amino acids. This chain's CDR3 is CASSYGSPSSYEQYF. The DNA for the CDR3 is TGTGCCAGCAGTTACGGATCTCCGAGCTCCTACGAGCAGTACTTC.

This clone was counted between two and nine times. The V call is TRBV15, the J call TRBJ1-5, with a possible D match to TRBD1 (5 bases). From germline, CDR1 is LNHNV and CDR2 YYDKDF (reference sequence). This CDR3 region has 17 residues. V dropped 3 bases and J dropped 0 bases, with 15 bases sitting between them. The CDR3 reads CATSRDTALDSNQPQHF. The CDR3 nucleotides read TGTGCCACCAGCAGGGACACGGCGTTGGATAGCAATCAGCCCCAGCATTTT.

The chain joins TRBV18 to TRBJ2-1; D unclear. CDR1 is KGHSH and CDR2 is LQKENI in the germline V gene. V lost 5 bases and J lost 0, with 5 bases in between. This CDR3 contains 13 residues. The CDR3 here is CASSSNSYNEQFF. The CDR3 nucleotides are TGTGCCAGCTCATCCAACTCCTACAATGAGCAGTTCTTC.

The V call is TRBV2, the J call TRBJ1-1; tentative D call: TRBD1 (5 bases). Per germline, CDR1 SNHLY and CDR2 FYNNEI. Trimming cost V 5 bases and J 0 bases, with 7 bases left between them. The CDR3 extends over 13 amino acids. The CDR3 DNA reads as TGTGCCAGCAGTTGGGGGTTGAACACTGAAGCTTTCTTT. Its translation is CASSWGLNTEAFF.

The chain combines TRBV9 with TRBJ1-1, with TRBD1 matching over 10 bases. Germline V gene sequence: CDR1 SGDLS, CDR2 YYNGEE. The CDR3 length is 15 residues. After removal of 4 bases from V and 4 bases from J, the junction contained 7 bases not matched to a gene. The CDR3: CASSLTGGSGTEAFF. The DNA of the CDR3 is TGTGCCAGCAGCTTGACAGGGGGCAGCGGCACTGAAGCTTTCTTT.

The chain carries TRBV6-5 and TRBJ2-3, with a tentative D call TRBD1 (5 bases). CDR1 MNHEY and CDR2 SVGAGI come from the germline V gene. The CDR3 extends over 14 amino acids. Trimming removed 8 bases at V and 0 bases at J, with 12 bases between. The CDR3, as DNA: TGTGCCAGCGTAAGGGGCCCTAGCACAGATACGCAGTATTTT. Its translation is CASVRGPSTDTQYF.

The rearrangement joins TRBV6-5 to TRBJ1-1; D unresolved. Per germline, CDR1 MNHEY and CDR2 SVGAGI. The V end lost 7 bases, the J end lost 1 base, and 13 bases lay between the germline ends. The CDR3 extends over 14 amino acids. The CDR3 loop is CASTSILGNTEAFF. CDR3 bases: TGTGCCAGCACCTCTATCTTGGGGAACACTGAAGCTTTCTTT.

The CDR3 coding sequence is TGTGCCAGCAGTCCGCCCCGACAGGGAGCAACTAATGAAAAACTGTTTTTT. This gives the protein CASSPPRQGATNEKLFF. The V gene is TRBV28, the J gene TRBJ1-4; TRBD1 matches at 7 bases. The V gene end was trimmed by 5 bases and the J gene end by 0 bases; junction bases not matched to a gene: 9. The CDR3 length is 17 residues. The germline V gene encodes CDR1 MDHEN and CDR2 SYDVKM.

V usage is TRBV2 and J usage is TRBJ2-5, with 9 bases matching TRBD1. The junction had 11 bases not matched to a gene; V was cut back by 2 bases and J by 4 bases. The germline CDR1 and CDR2 sequences are SNHLY and FYNNEI. The CDR3 is made up of 17 amino acids. The CDR3 nucleotides read TGTGCCAGCAGTGAACCTTGGAGTTTGACAGGGGGAGAGACCCAGTACTTC. This gives the protein CASSEPWSLTGGETQYF.

The chain employs TRBV5-4 and TRBJ2-5; D is perhaps TRBD2 (5 bases). Trimming removed 4 bases from V and 3 bases from J, with 10 bases in between. Germline CDR1 SGHNT, CDR2 YYREEE (reference sequence). CDR3 length: 13 residues. The CDR3 region is CASSPTREETQYF. The CDR3 DNA reads TGTGCCAGCAGCCCTACTAGAGAAGAGACCCAGTACTTC.

The V gene is TRBV7-2, the J gene TRBJ2-2; D unresolved. Germline V CDR1 and CDR2: SGHTA, FQGNSA. The CDR3 is made up of 12 amino acids. The germline V and J ends were trimmed by 6 bases and 9 bases, with 11 bases remaining between them. CDR3 region: CASRPERRELFF. CDR3 bases: TGTGCCAGCAGGCCAGAGAGACGGGAGCTGTTTTTT.

This chain joins TRBV4-1 and TRBJ2-1; TRBD1 might be the D (7 bases). V was pared by 1 base and J by 4 bases, with 11 bases between. The CDR3 loop spans 15 amino acids. Per the germline V gene, CDR1 is MGHRA and CDR2 is YSYEKL. This CDR3 is CASSQVEGAYNEQFF. The CDR3, as DNA: TGCGCCAGCAGCCAAGTGGAGGGGGCTTACAATGAGCAGTTCTTC.

The chain is built from TRBV6-5 and TRBJ1-6; D gene uncertain. Trimming shortened V by 4 bases and J by 5 bases, and 12 bases separated the two germline ends. There are 15 residues in the CDR3. The V gene's germline CDR1 is MNHEY and CDR2 SVGAGI. CDR3 nucleotides: TGTGCCAGCAGTTCCACGGACGGGAATAATTCACCCCTCCACTTT. Translated, it gives CASSSTDGNNSPLHF.

The gene calls are TRBV5-1 and TRBJ2-3, with D tentatively TRBD1 (6 bases). CDR3 length: 16 amino acids. The germline V gene has CDR1 SGHRS and CDR2 YFSETQ. The V end was cut by 2 bases, the J end by 0 bases, with 13 bases between. The CDR3 region is CASSLALGHSTDTQYF. The CDR3 DNA follows: TGCGCCAGCAGCTTAGCACTGGGACATAGCACAGATACGCAGTATTTT.

V usage is TRBV28 and J usage is TRBJ1-2; TRBD1 might be the D (5 bases). The CDR3 has 15 amino acids. The V gene's germline CDR1 is MDHEN and CDR2 SYDVKM. Deletions cut 4 bases from V and 7 bases from J, with 19 bases between. CDR3 residues: CASSSKGAPGGGYTF. As DNA, the CDR3 is TGTGCCAGCAGTTCAAAGGGCGCCCCTGGGGGTGGCTACACCTTC.

V gene TRBV11-2 combines with J gene TRBJ2-7, with 7 bases that match TRBD2. Germline CDR1 SGHAT, CDR2 FQNNGV. V lost 5 bases and J lost 1; bases outside the gene matches: 5. CDR3 length: 14 residues. CDR3 loop: CASSPRDYSYEQYF. The CDR3, as DNA: TGTGCCAGCAGCCCCCGGGACTATTCCTACGAGCAGTACTTC.

V and J are TRBV15 and TRBJ2-3, with D hard to call. V was trimmed by 2 bases and J by 6 bases, leaving 9 bases between them. The CDR3 is 13 residues long. The germline gives CDR1 LNHNV, CDR2 YYDKDF (reference sequence). The DNA for the CDR3 is TGTGCCACCAGCAGATCTCCCCGGGATACGCAGTATTTT. This translates into CATSRSPRDTQYF.

The rearrangement uses TRBV12-3 or TRBV12-4 and TRBJ2-7; D gene ambiguous. The CDR3 length is 13 residues. V was clipped by 1 base and J by 7 bases, with 11 bases between them. DNA of the CDR3: TGTGCCAGCAGTTTAGGACCTGCCGTGGAGCAGTACGTC. Amino acids: CASSLGPAVEQYV.

The gene calls are TRBV27 and TRBJ1-4; D not resolved. Germline V CDR1 and CDR2: MNHEY, SMNVEV (reference sequence). CDR3 length: 14 amino acids. Trimming stripped 0 bases from V and 3 bases from J, with 5 bases between. The CDR3 DNA is TGTGCCAGCAGTTTATCTTCACCTAATGAAAAACTGTTTTTT. Translating it yields CASSLSSPNEKLFF. Complete variable domain (other parts from reference TRBV27 and TRBJ1-4): EAQVTQNPRYLITVTGKKLTVTCSQNMNHEYMSWYRQDPGLGLRQIYYSMNVEVTDKGDVPEGYKVSRKEKRNFPLILESPSPNQTSLYFCASSLSSPNEKLFFGSGTQLSVL.

V is TRBV18 and J is TRBJ1-2; a weak D match, TRBD1 (5 bases). The CDR3 consists of 18 residues. The V gene lost 2 bases and the J gene lost 7 bases, with 26 bases spanning the gap. CDR1 is KGHSH, CDR2 LQKENI, per germline. CDR3 nucleotide sequence: TGTGCCAGCTCACCAGTCTTCTCTAGCCGGGGCGCAAATGGTGGCTACACCTTC. Amino acid sequence: CASSPVFSSRGANGGYTF. Combining the CDR3 with reference TRBV18 and TRBJ1-2 gives the whole variable domain NAGVMQNPRHLVRRRGQEARLRCSPMKGHSHVYWYRQLPEEGLKFMVYLQKENIIDESGMPKERFSAEFPKEGPSILRIQQVVRGDSAAYFCASSPVFSSRGANGGYTFGSGTRLTVV.

The chain links TRBV5-1 to TRBJ2-4, with D perhaps TRBD2 (5 bases). Germline V gene data show CDR1 as SGHRS and CDR2 as YFSETQ. This CDR3 comprises 14 residues. Trimming took 1 base from V and 6 from J, leaving 11 bases between them. CDR3 sequence (DNA): TGCGCCAGCAGCTTGAGAGAGGGAACAAACATTCAGTACTTC. Translating it yields CASSLREGTNIQYF.